These T cell receptor beta chains were read from a single sample in a study of early T cells in non-severe SARS-CoV-2 infection. TCRdb re-derived calls from the 5' RACE reads in MiXCR, one entry per CDR3 protein. The sample has approximately 97,000 distinct CDR3 sequences; 9.5% to 11% are singletons. The material sequenced was whole blood, taken at baseline. These receptors were taken from an adult who was a healthcare worker with PCR-confirmed SARS-CoV-2 infection or an uninfected control (not recorded which). The CDR3 runs from the conserved cysteine through the conserved F or W. The D gene is left open where the match is weak. Not all rows give a size; the values are once, few, many and, for expanded clones, a class.

cdr3_length	clone_size	v_call	j_call	d_call	cdr3_nt	cdr3_aa
15	many	TRBV7-8	TRBJ2-3	TRBD2	TGTGCCAGCAGCCGGGGACTAGCGGGAGCGGGTACGCAGTATTTT	CASSRGLAGAGTQYF
15	few	TRBV15	TRBJ2-1	.	TGTGCCACCAGCATTCGGGCAAGCTCCTACAATGAGCAGTTCTTC	CATSIRASSYNEQFF
12	.	TRBV2	TRBJ2-7	.	TGTGCCAGCAGTGAAAGGGGCTACGAGCAGTACTTC	CASSERGYEQYF
15	.	TRBV14	TRBJ1-4	TRBD1	TGTGCCAGCAGCCAACCCAGGGGGCGCACGGAAAAACTGTTTTTT	CASSQPRGRTEKLFF
13	many	TRBV20-1	TRBJ2-5	.	TGCAGTGCACTCTCGGGACTCCAAGAGACCCAGTACTTC	CSALSGLQETQYF
14	.	TRBV6-5	TRBJ2-1	TRBD2	TGTGCCAGCAGTTACGAAGCGGGGGTGGGTGAGCAGTTCTTC	CASSYEAGVGEQFF
15	.	TRBV7-3	TRBJ2-3	.	TGTGTCAGCAGCTTAGATGGGTCTGAAGGAGATACGCAGTATTTT	CVSSLDGSEGDTQYF
14	few	TRBV19	TRBJ2-5	.	TGTGCCAGTAGCTCGACGGAACTGTGGGAGACCCAGTACTTC	CASSSTELWETQYF
13	few	TRBV5-5	TRBJ1-2	.	TGTGCCAGCAGCAATCTACAAGACTATGGCTACACCTTC	CASSNLQDYGYTF
18	few	TRBV10-1	TRBJ2-5	TRBD2	TGCGCCAGCAGTGGATTTGGACTAGCGGGAGGGCCGTCAGAGACCCAGTACTTC	CASSGFGLAGGPSETQYF
14	few	TRBV27	TRBJ2-1	.	TGTGCCAGCAGTATGGGGGTTTCCTACAATGAGCAGTTCTTC	CASSMGVSYNEQFF
13	once	TRBV9	TRBJ2-5	.	TGTGCCAGCAGCGGAAACAGGGAGGAGACCCAGTACTTC	CASSGNREETQYF
15	many	TRBV6-2/TRBV6-3	TRBJ2-1	TRBD2	TGTGCCAGCAGTTCCCTCGGGAGGGCCTACAATGAGCAGTTCTTC	CASSSLGRAYNEQFF
16	.	TRBV7-9	TRBJ2-5	.	TGTGCCAGCAGCTCAACGGGCAGGGGACCCGAAGAGACCCAGTACTTC	CASSSTGRGPEETQYF
15	few	TRBV29-1	TRBJ1-1	.	TGCAGCGTCGTTGGGGGGGTCCTGAGGAACACTGAAGCTTTCTTT	CSVVGGVLRNTEAFF
14	.	TRBV4-3	TRBJ1-1	TRBD1	TGCGCCAGCAGCCATTACAGGGGGATGGTGTTTGCTTTCTTT	CASSHYRGMVFAFF
13	few	TRBV6-6	TRBJ1-2	TRBD1	TGTGCCAGCAGCGGACAGGGGAACTATGGCTACACCTTC	CASSGQGNYGYTF
15	few	TRBV28	TRBJ1-5	.	TGTGCCAGCAGTTCCCCCGACGGGGGATCGGAGCCCCAGCATTTT	CASSSPDGGSEPQHF
13	.	TRBV9	TRBJ1-1	.	TGTGCCAGCAAACAGAATCTGAACACTGAAGCTTTCTTT	CASKQNLNTEAFF
15	few	TRBV24-1	TRBJ2-1	TRBD1	TGTGCCACCAGTGTGGGGACAGGGGTTTACAATGAGCAGTTCTTC	CATSVGTGVYNEQFF
11	many	TRBV29-1	TRBJ1-2	.	TGCAGCGTCCAGACCACCTATGGCTACACCTTC	CSVQTTYGYTF
14	few	TRBV7-3	TRBJ2-1	.	TGTGCCAGCAGCCTTCCAGGCGGCTACAATGAGCAGTTCTTC	CASSLPGGYNEQFF